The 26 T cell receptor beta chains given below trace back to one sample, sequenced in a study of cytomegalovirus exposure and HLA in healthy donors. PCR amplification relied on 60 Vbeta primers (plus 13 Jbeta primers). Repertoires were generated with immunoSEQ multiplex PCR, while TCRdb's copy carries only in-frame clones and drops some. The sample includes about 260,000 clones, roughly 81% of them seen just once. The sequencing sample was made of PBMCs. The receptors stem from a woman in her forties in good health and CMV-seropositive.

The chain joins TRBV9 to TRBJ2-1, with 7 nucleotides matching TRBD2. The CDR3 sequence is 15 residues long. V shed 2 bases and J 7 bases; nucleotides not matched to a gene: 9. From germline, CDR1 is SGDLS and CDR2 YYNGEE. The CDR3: CASSVGAGESNEQFF. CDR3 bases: TGTGCCAGCAGCGTCGGCGCGGGAGAGTCTAATGAGCAGTTCTTC.

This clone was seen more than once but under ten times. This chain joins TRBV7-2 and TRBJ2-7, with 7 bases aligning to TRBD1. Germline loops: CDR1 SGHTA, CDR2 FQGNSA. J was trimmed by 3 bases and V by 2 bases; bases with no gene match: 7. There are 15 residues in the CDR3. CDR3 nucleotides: TGTGCCAGCAGCTTAAGGCAGGGGGTAAGCTACGAGCAGTACTTC. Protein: CASSLRQGVSYEQYF.

CDR3 amino acids: CASRNRETDTQYF. The CDR3 nucleotides are TGTGCCAGCAGAAACAGGGAAACAGATACGCAGTATTTT. The chain recombines TRBV28 with TRBJ2-3; tentative D call: TRBD1 (6 bases). The V end was cut by 6 bases, the J end by 3 bases, with 10 bases between. CDR3 length: 13 amino acids. Germline-derived CDR1 and CDR2 are MDHEN and SYDVKM.

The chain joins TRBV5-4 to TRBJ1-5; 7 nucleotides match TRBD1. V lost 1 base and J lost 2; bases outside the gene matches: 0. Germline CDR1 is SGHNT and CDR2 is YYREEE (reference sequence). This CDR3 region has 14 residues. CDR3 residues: CASSLQGGNQPQHF. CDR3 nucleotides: TGTGCCAGCAGCTTGCAGGGGGGCAATCAGCCCCAGCATTTT.

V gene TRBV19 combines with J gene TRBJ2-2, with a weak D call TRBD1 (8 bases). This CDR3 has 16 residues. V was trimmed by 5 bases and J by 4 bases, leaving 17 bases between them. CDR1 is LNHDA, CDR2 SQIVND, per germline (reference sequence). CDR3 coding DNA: TGTGCCAGTAGTGATACAGGGGGGGCCACCACCGGGGAGCTGTTTTTT. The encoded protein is CASSDTGGATTGELFF.

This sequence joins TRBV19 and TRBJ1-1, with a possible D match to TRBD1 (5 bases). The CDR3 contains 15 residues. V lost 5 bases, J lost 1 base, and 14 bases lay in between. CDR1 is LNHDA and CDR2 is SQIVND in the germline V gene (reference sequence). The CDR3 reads CASSSLGPPNTEAFF. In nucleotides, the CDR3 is TGTGCCAGTAGTTCTCTGGGGCCCCCGAACACTGAAGCTTTCTTT.

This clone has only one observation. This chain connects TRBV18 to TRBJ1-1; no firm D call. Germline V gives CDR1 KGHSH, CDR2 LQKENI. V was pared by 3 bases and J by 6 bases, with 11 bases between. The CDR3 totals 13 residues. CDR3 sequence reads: CASSPAAKAEAFF. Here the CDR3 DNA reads TGTGCCAGCTCACCCGCAGCGAAAGCTGAAGCTTTCTTT.

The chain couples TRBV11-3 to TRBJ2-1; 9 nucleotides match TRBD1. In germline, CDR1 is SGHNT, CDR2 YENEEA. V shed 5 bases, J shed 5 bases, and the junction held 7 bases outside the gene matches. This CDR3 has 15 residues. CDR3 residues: CASSLRDRDNNEQFF. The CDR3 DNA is TGTGCCAGCAGCCTAAGGGACAGGGACAACAATGAGCAGTTCTTC.

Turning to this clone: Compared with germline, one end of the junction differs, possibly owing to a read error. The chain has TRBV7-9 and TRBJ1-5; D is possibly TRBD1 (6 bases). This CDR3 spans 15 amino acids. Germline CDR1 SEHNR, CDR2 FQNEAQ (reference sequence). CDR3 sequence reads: CSSSLGGGANQPQHF. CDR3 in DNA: TGTTCCAGCAGCTTAGGAGGGGGGGCGAATCAGCCCCAGCATTTT.

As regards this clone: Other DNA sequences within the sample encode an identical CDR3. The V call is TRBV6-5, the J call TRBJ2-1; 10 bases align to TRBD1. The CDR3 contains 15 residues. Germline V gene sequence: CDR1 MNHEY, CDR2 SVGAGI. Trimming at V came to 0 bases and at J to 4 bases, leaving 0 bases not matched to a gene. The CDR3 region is CASSYSGQGYNEQFF. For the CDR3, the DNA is TGTGCCAGCAGTTACTCGGGACAGGGGTACAATGAGCAGTTCTTC.

CDR3 amino acids: CASSPPRPEGETQYF. The CDR3 DNA follows: TGTGCCAGCTCACCCCCGAGACCCGAGGGCGAGACCCAGTACTTC. The V gene is TRBV18, the J gene TRBJ2-5, with D tentatively TRBD2 (5 bases). There are 15 residues in the CDR3. The V end lost 3 bases, the J end lost 5 bases, and 16 bases lay between the germline ends. The germline V gene encodes CDR1 KGHSH and CDR2 LQKENI.

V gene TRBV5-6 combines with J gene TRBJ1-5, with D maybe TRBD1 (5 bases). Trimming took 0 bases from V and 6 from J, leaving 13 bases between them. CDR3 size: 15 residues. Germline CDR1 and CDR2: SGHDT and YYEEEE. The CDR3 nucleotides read TGTGCCAGCAGCTTGGCTGGGGCTGTTGGTCAGCCCCAGCATTTT. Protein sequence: CASSLAGAVGQPQHF.

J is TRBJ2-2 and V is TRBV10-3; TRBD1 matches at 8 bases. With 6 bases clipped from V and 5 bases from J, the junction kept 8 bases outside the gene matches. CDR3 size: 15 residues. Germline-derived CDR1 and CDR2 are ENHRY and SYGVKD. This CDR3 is CAIRRGTGETGELFF. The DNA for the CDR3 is TGTGCCATCAGAAGAGGGACAGGAGAGACCGGGGAGCTGTTTTTT.

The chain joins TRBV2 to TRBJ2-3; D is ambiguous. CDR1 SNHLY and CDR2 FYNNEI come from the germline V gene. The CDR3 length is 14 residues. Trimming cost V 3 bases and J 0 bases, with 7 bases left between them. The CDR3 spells CASSDSWSTDTQYF. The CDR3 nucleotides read TGTGCCAGCAGTGATAGCTGGAGCACAGATACGCAGTATTTT.

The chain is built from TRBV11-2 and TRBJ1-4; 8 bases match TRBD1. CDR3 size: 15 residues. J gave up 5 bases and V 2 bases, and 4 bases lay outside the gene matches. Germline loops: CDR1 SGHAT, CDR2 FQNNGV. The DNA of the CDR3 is TGTGCCAGCAGCTTACAGGGGGCGCAAAATGAAAAACTGTTTTTT. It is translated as CASSLQGAQNEKLFF.

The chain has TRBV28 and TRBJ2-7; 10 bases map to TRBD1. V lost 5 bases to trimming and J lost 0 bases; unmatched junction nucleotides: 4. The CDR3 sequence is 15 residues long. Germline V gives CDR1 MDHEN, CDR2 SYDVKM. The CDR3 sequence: CASSQTGGFSYEQYF. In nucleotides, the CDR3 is TGTGCCAGCAGTCAGACAGGGGGCTTCTCCTACGAGCAGTACTTC. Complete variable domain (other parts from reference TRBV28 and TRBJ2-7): DVKVTQSSRYLVKRTGEKVFLECVQDMDHENMFWYRQDPGLGLRLIYFSYDVKMKEKGDIPEGYSVSREKKERFSLILESASTNQTSMYLCASSQTGGFSYEQYFGPGTRLTVT.

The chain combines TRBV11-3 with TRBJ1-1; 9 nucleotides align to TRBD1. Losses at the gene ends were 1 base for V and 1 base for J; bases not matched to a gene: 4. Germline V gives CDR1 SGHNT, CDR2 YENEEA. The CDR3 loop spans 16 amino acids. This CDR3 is CASSLGWDRENTEAFF. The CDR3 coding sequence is TGTGCCAGCAGCTTAGGTTGGGACAGGGAGAACACTGAAGCTTTCTTT.

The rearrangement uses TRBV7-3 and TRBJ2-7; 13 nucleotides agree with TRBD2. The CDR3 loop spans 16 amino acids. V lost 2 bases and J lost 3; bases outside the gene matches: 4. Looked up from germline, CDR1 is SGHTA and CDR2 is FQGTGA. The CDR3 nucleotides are TGTGCCAGCAGCTTAGGACTAGCGGGAGTCGACTACGAGCAGTACTTC. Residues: CASSLGLAGVDYEQYF.

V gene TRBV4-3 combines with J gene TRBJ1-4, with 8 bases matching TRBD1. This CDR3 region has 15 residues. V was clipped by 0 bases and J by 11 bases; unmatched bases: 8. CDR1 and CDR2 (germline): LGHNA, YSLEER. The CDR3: CASSQEPQGARKLFF. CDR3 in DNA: TGCGCCAGCAGCCAAGAGCCGCAGGGGGCGCGGAAACTGTTTTTT.

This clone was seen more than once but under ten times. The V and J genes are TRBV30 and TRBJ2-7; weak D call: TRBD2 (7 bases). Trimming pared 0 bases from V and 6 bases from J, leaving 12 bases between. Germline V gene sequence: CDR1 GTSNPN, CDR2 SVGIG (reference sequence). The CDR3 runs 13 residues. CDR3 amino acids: CAWSVGGAGEQYF. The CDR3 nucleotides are TGTGCCTGGAGTGTAGGGGGGGCTGGCGAGCAGTACTTC.

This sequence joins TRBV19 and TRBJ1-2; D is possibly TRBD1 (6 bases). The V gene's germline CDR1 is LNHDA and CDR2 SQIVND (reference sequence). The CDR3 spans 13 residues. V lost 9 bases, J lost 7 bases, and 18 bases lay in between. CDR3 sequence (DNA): TGTGCCAGCTCACCGCAGGGGTTTGCTGGCTACACCTTC. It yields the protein CASSPQGFAGYTF. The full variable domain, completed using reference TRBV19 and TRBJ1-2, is DGGITQSPKYLFRKEGQNVTLSCEQNLNHDAMYWYRQDPGQGLRLIYYSQIVNDFQKGDIAEGYSVSREKKESFPLTVTSAQKNPTAFYLCASSPQGFAGYTFGSGTRLTVV.

CDR3 nucleotides: TGTGCCAGCAGTTATGGGAACAGGGGCTACGAGCAGTACTTC. Residues: CASSYGNRGYEQYF. The chain links TRBV6-5 to TRBJ2-7, with TRBD1 matching 7 bases. Germline loops: CDR1 MNHEY, CDR2 SVGAGI. Losses at the gene ends were 3 bases for V and 3 bases for J; bases not matched to a gene: 5. This CDR3 region has 14 residues.

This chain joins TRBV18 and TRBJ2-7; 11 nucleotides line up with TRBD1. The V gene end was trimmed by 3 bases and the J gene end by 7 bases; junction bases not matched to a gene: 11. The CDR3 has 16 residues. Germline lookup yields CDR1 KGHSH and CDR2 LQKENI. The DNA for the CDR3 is TGTGCCAGCTCACCTGACGGGACAGGGGGGTCGGGAGAGCAGTACTTC. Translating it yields CASSPDGTGGSGEQYF.

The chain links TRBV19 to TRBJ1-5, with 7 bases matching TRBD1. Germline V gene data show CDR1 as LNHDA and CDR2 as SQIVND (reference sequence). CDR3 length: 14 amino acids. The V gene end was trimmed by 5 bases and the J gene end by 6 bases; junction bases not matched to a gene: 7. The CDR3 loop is CASSPTGDGQPQHF. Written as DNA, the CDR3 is TGTGCCAGTAGTCCCACAGGGGATGGTCAGCCCCAGCATTTT.

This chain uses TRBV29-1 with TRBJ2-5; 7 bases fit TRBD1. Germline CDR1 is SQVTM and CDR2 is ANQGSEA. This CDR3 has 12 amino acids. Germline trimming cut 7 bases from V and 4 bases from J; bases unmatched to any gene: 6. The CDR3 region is CSARTGAETQYF. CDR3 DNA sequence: TGCAGCGCCAGAACAGGGGCAGAGACCCAGTACTTC.

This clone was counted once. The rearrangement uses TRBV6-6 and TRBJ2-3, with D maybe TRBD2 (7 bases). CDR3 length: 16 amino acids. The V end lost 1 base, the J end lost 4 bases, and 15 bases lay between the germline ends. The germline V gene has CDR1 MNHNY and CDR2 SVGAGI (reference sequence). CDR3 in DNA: TGTGCCAGCAGTTACTTCCCGGGGGGCAAGGCAGATACGCAGTATTTT. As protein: CASSYFPGGKADTQYF.